These 18 T cell receptor beta chains were sequenced from one sample in a study of cytotoxic CD8 clonotypes in ibrutinib-treated CLL. Assay: immunoSEQ multiplex PCR; the TCRdb copy retains only in-frame clones and omits some. The sample holds roughly 250,000 clones, 70% seen once. This specimen consisted of PBMCs, obtained after 24 months of ibrutinib treatment. The origin of the receptors is a human donor with chronic lymphocytic leukemia.

The V and J genes are TRBV7-9 and TRBJ2-3; possibly TRBD1 for D (5 bases). The ends were cut back, 5 bases at V and 0 bases at J, with 12 bases in the middle. This CDR3 contains 15 residues. CDR1 is SEHNR, CDR2 FQNEAQ, per germline (reference sequence). CDR3 nucleotides: TGTGCCAGCAGCACCCGACAGCCGAGCACAGATACGCAGTATTTT. This translates into CASSTRQPSTDTQYF.

Only one count was recorded for this clone. The rearrangement uses TRBV9 and TRBJ2-7; TRBD2 might be the D (6 bases). The germline V gene has CDR1 SGDLS and CDR2 YYNGEE. V gave up 4 bases and J gave up 5 bases, with 13 bases separating them. This CDR3 has 13 amino acids. CDR3 in DNA: TGTGCCAGCAGCTACTCGGGACTGGACGAGCAGTACTTC. Translation gives CASSYSGLDEQYF.

This chain uses TRBV28 with TRBJ1-5; possibly TRBD1 for D (6 bases). The CDR3 spans 15 residues. Deletions cut 6 bases from V and 6 bases from J, with 18 bases between. Germline lookup yields CDR1 MDHEN and CDR2 SYDVKM. In nucleotides, the CDR3 is TGTGCCAGCAGCCAAGAGTCGGCAGGGGTTCAGCCCCAGCATTTT. Amino acids: CASSQESAGVQPQHF.

The chain uses TRBV28 and TRBJ2-5, with D perhaps TRBD2 (6 bases). Germline loops: CDR1 MDHEN, CDR2 SYDVKM. This CDR3 contains 14 residues. V was clipped by 3 bases and J by 5 bases, with 13 bases between them. The CDR3 here is CASSFRGKEETQYF. The CDR3 coding sequence is TGTGCCAGCAGTTTTCGGGGGAAGGAGGAGACCCAGTACTTC.

The chain uses TRBV27 and TRBJ1-2; TRBD1 agrees at 7 bases. The CDR3 sequence is 17 residues long. CDR1 and CDR2 (germline): MNHEY, SMNVEV (reference sequence). V trimming: 4 bases; J trimming: 6 bases; junction bases outside the gene matches: 17. The CDR3 DNA follows: TGTGCCAGCAGTTCAAACAGGGGAGCGGCACCTGTCCATGGCTACACCTTC. Protein: CASSSNRGAAPVHGYTF.

The chain carries TRBV19 and TRBJ1-2; weak D call: TRBD1 (5 bases). This CDR3 is built from 11 residues. V was cut by 3 bases and J by 7 bases, with 6 bases left in between. From germline, CDR1 is LNHDA and CDR2 SQIVND (reference sequence). The CDR3 region has the DNA TGTGCCAGTAGTATCGGGGCTGGCTACACCTTC. Protein sequence: CASSIGAGYTF.

There are a few counts of this clone. The V and J genes are TRBV6-5 and TRBJ2-3; no definite D call. The CDR3 totals 15 residues. Germline values: CDR1 MNHEY, CDR2 SVGAGI. V was shortened by 0 bases and J by 3 bases, with 10 bases between the two germline ends. The CDR3: CASSYSTMGTDTQYF. The CDR3 coding sequence is TGTGCCAGCAGTTACTCCACTATGGGGACAGATACGCAGTATTTT.

The genes are TRBV7-2 and TRBJ1-2; D might be TRBD1 (5 bases). Trimming took off 7 bases at V and 8 bases at J, with 23 bases between the two ends. Germline CDR1 SGHTA, CDR2 FQGNSA. This CDR3 region has 15 residues. CDR3 residues: CASKRDPGTVGGYTF. CDR3 bases: TGTGCCAGCAAGAGGGACCCCGGAACGGTCGGCGGCTACACCTTC.

The chain couples TRBV7-8 to TRBJ2-1; D may be TRBD1 or TRBD2 (6 bases each). Trimming took off 5 bases at V and 8 bases at J, with 19 bases between the two ends. This CDR3 spans 15 amino acids. Germline V gene data show CDR1 as SGHVS and CDR2 as FQNEAQ. CDR3 loop: CASSRGGIYTDEQFF. The DNA of the CDR3 is TGTGCCAGCAGCAGAGGGGGGATTTATACGGATGAGCAGTTCTTC. Variable domain in full (rest from reference TRBV7-8 and TRBJ2-1): GAGVSQSPRYKVAKRGQDVALRCDPISGHVSLFWYQQALGQGPEFLTYFQNEAQLDKSGLPSDRFFAERPEGSVSTLKIQRTQQEDSAVYLCASSRGGIYTDEQFFGPGTRLTVL.

CDR3 amino acids: CAWVPDGFSGNTIYF. CDR3 bases: TGTGCCTGGGTCCCAGACGGGTTCTCTGGAAACACCATATATTTT. The chain carries TRBV30 and TRBJ1-3, with no clear D. CDR1 is GTSNPN, CDR2 SVGIG, per germline (reference sequence). CDR3 size: 15 residues. V lost 5 bases to trimming and J lost 0 bases, with 14 bases between them.

V usage is TRBV5-5 and J usage is TRBJ2-5; weak D call: TRBD2 (6 bases). The CDR3 length is 15 residues. Per the germline V gene, CDR1 is SGHKS and CDR2 is YYEKEE (reference sequence). Trimming left V 4 bases short and J 1 base short, with 14 bases between. The CDR3 DNA reads TGTGCCAGCAGCCTAGTAGCGGACCTCCAAGAGACCCAGTACTTC. It translates to CASSLVADLQETQYF.

This clone was detected only a few times. The V gene is TRBV19, the J gene TRBJ2-3; D remains unclear. Trimming shortened V by 3 bases and J by 1 base, and 5 bases separated the two germline ends. CDR1 and CDR2 from the germline V gene are LNHDA and SQIVND (reference sequence). The CDR3 sequence is 13 residues long. The CDR3 nucleotides read TGTGCCAGTAGTATCCAGGGCACAGATACGCAGTATTTT. This codes for CASSIQGTDTQYF.

The chain uses TRBV2 and TRBJ1-2; D is undetermined. The ends were cut back, 5 bases at V and 4 bases at J, with 11 bases in the middle. Germline V gene lookup returns CDR1 SNHLY and CDR2 FYNNEI. This CDR3 has 13 amino acids. CDR3 in amino acids: CASSQTLTYGYTF. CDR3 bases: TGTGCCAGCAGTCAGACTCTTACCTATGGCTACACCTTC.

The chain joins TRBV7-6 to TRBJ2-7; D possibly matches TRBD1 or TRBD2 (6 bases each). Trimming took off 5 bases at V and 4 bases at J, with 12 bases between the two ends. Looked up from germline, CDR1 is SGHVS and CDR2 is FNYEAQ. This CDR3 comprises 13 residues. As DNA, the CDR3 is TGTGCCAGCAGCCCAGGAGGGGGTTACGAGCAGTACTTC. Translated, it gives CASSPGGGYEQYF.

The V and J genes are TRBV19 and TRBJ2-7, with TRBD2 matching over 10 bases. CDR3 length: 14 amino acids. Germline V gives CDR1 LNHDA, CDR2 SQIVND (reference sequence). J gave up 5 bases and V 3 bases, and 4 bases lay outside the gene matches. CDR3 nucleotides: TGTGCCAGTAGTATTCTAGCGGGAGTCGACGAGCAGTACTTC. Protein sequence: CASSILAGVDEQYF.

This clone was recorded once. V is TRBV25-1 and J is TRBJ2-5; the D is unclear. V lost 5 bases and J 3 bases, leaving 10 bases between the germline ends. The CDR3 has 13 residues. CDR1 is MGHDK, CDR2 SYGVNS, per germline. The CDR3 bases are TGTGCCAGCAGTCGTGATGTCAAAGAGACCCAGTACTTC. Translation: CASSRDVKETQYF.

The rearrangement links TRBV16 to TRBJ1-5; TRBD1 matches 10 bases. This CDR3 is built from 15 residues. Germline loops: CDR1 KGHSY, CDR2 FQNENV. Trimming took 0 bases from V and 7 from J; bases not matched to a gene: 3. CDR3 region: CASSQSRGQGQPQHF. The CDR3, as DNA: TGTGCCAGCAGCCAATCGAGGGGACAGGGGCAGCCCCAGCATTTT.

DNA of the CDR3: TGCGCCAGCAGTAGTGGAGGGGTCACTGAAGCTTTCTTT. This encodes CASSSGGVTEAFF. V is TRBV10-1 and J is TRBJ1-1; D is possibly TRBD1 (5 bases). The CDR3 is made up of 13 amino acids. CDR1 WNHNN and CDR2 SYGVQD come from the germline V gene (reference sequence). Trimming left V 5 bases short and J 4 bases short, with 11 bases between.